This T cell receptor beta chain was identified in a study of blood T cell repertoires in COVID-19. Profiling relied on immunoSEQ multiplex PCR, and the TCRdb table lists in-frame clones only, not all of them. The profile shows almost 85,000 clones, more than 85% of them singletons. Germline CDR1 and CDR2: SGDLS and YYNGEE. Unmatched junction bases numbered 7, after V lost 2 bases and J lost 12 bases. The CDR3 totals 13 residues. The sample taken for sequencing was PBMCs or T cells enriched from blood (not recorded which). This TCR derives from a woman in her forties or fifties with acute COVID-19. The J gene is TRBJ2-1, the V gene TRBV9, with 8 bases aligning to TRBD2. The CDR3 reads CASSVIAGRLQFF. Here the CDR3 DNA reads TGTGCCAGCAGCGTTATAGCGGGAAGGCTGCAGTTCTTC.